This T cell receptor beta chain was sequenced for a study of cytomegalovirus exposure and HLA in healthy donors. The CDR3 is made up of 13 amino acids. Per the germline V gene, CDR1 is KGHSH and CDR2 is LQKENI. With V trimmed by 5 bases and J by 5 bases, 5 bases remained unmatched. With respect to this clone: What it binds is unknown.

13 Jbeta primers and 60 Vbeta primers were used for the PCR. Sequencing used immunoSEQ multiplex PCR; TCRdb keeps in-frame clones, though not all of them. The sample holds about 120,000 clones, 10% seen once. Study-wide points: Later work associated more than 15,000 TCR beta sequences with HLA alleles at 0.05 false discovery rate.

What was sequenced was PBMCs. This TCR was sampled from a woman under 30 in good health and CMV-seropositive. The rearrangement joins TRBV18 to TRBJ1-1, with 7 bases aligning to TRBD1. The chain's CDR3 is CASSSTGSTEAFF. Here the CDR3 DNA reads TGTGCCAGCTCATCGACAGGGTCAACTGAAGCTTTCTTT.